This T cell receptor beta chain was sequenced in a study of T-cell reconstitution after alpha-beta-depleted transplantation in children. This clonotype showed up just a few times. Unique molecular identifiers were incorporated when the TCRbeta library was constructed. TCRdb called the PCR reads again in MiXCR, with one record for every CDR3 protein. The sample lists approximately 230,000 distinct CDR3 sequences; 20% to 30% were seen once. V was trimmed by 5 bases and J by 8 bases, leaving 18 bases between them. There are 15 residues in the CDR3. Per germline, CDR1 MNHNS and CDR2 SASEGT. The source was PBMCs, mostly from graft donor cells, collected 360 days after TCRalphabeta/CD19-depleted stem cell transplant. This chain links TRBV6-1 with TRBJ1-4; possibly TRBD1 for D (6 bases). The clonotype originates from a female patient between 2 and 15 years old who had a stem cell transplant for congenital amegakaryocytic thrombocytopenia, so the T cells may come from the graft donor. CDR3 sequence: CASSQQGPLGEKLFF. The CDR3 DNA follows: TGTGCCAGCAGTCAACAGGGCCCATTAGGGGAAAAACTGTTTTTT.